The 18 T cell receptor beta chains below were found in one sample sequenced in a study of T cells in localized non-small cell lung cancer. Measured with immunoSEQ multiplex PCR; TCRdb has only the in-frame clones, and not every one. The profile shows 7,000 to 7,500 clones, roughly 50% of them singletons. The sample here was lymph node tissue, taken before any cancer treatment. These receptors were obtained from a female donor over 55 with stage I lung adenocarcinoma.

This clone was counted between two and nine times. The CDR3 DNA reads as TGTGCCAGCAGGGTCAGGGTTTCGCGCGCTGAAGCTTTCTTT. It yields the protein CASRVRVSRAEAFF. V and J are TRBV6-8 and TRBJ1-1; tentatively, D is TRBD1 (5 bases). This CDR3 spans 14 amino acids. Trimming left V 6 bases short and J 6 bases short, with 17 bases between. The V gene's germline CDR1 is MNHGY and CDR2 SAAAGT.

The chain carries TRBV19 and TRBJ2-1; no firm D call. The V gene lost 3 bases and the J gene lost 4 bases, with 16 bases spanning the gap. Per the germline V gene, CDR1 is LNHDA and CDR2 is SQIVND (reference sequence). The CDR3 contains 16 residues. The CDR3 here is CASSIWTSIQYNEQFF. The CDR3, as DNA: TGTGCCAGTAGTATTTGGACCTCAATTCAATACAATGAGCAGTTCTTC.

This clone is labeled as medium-sized. This chain uses TRBV11-3 with TRBJ1-1; 7 nucleotides align to TRBD1. Trimming removed 5 bases from V and 1 base from J; junction bases left unmatched: 4. CDR1 is SGHNT and CDR2 is YENEEA in the germline V gene. This CDR3 region has 14 residues. For the CDR3, the DNA is TGTGCCAGCAGCGAGGGACAGACGAACACTGAAGCTTTCTTT. Amino acids: CASSEGQTNTEAFF. Using reference TRBV11-3 and TRBJ1-1 for the parts outside the CDR3, the full variable domain is EAGVVQSPRYKIIEKKQPVAFWCNPISGHNTLYWYLQNLGQGPELLIRYENEEAVDDSQLPKDRFSAERLKGVDSTLKIQPAELGDSAVYLCASSEGQTNTEAFFGQGTRLTVV.

V gene TRBV28 combines with J gene TRBJ1-1; 7 nucleotides match TRBD1. This CDR3 spans 15 amino acids. V shed 3 bases and J 2 bases; nucleotides not matched to a gene: 6. Germline CDR1 MDHEN, CDR2 SYDVKM. CDR3 coding DNA: TGTGCCAGCAGTTTCCAGACAGGGTATAACACTGAAGCTTTCTTT. It specifies CASSFQTGYNTEAFF. The variable domain in full, with the rest retrieved from reference TRBV28 and TRBJ1-1, is DVKVTQSSRYLVKRTGEKVFLECVQDMDHENMFWYRQDPGLGLRLIYFSYDVKMKEKGDIPEGYSVSREKKERFSLILESASTNQTSMYLCASSFQTGYNTEAFFGQGTRLTVV.

The chain combines TRBV30 with TRBJ2-1, with D maybe TRBD2 (6 bases). The CDR3 sequence is 13 residues long. CDR1 is GTSNPN, CDR2 SVGIG, per germline (reference sequence). The DNA of the CDR3 is TGTGCGATGTATAGCGGCAACCGGAATGAGCAGTTCTTC. This translates into CAMYSGNRNEQFF.

This clone was seen a few times. J is TRBJ2-7 and V is TRBV9; 9 bases are shared with TRBD2. V shed 3 bases, J shed 3 bases, and the junction held 4 bases outside the gene matches. Germline V gives CDR1 SGDLS, CDR2 YYNGEE. This CDR3 spans 14 amino acids. Here the CDR3 reads CASSEGLAHYEQYF. The CDR3, as DNA: TGTGCCAGCAGCGAGGGACTAGCCCACTACGAGCAGTACTTC.

The chain uses TRBV9 and TRBJ1-3; unclear D gene. V lost 5 bases to trimming and J lost 0 bases, with 6 bases between them. The germline CDR1 and CDR2 sequences are SGDLS and YYNGEE. The CDR3 spans 13 residues. In DNA, the CDR3 is TGTGCCAGCAGGCCCTCCTCTGGAAACACCATATATTTT. Protein: CASRPSSGNTIYF.

The chain links TRBV19 to TRBJ2-3, with D unclear. The V end was cut by 6 bases, the J end by 6 bases, with 10 bases between. Germline CDR1 reads LNHDA; CDR2 reads SQIVND (reference sequence). The CDR3 sequence is 12 residues long. The CDR3 region has the DNA TGTGCCAGTAGCCCTAGGATGGATACGCAGTATTTT. Translating it yields CASSPRMDTQYF.

This clone has a single count. V gene TRBV19 combines with J gene TRBJ2-1, with TRBD1 matching 7 bases. CDR1 and CDR2 (germline): LNHDA, SQIVND (reference sequence). The CDR3 loop spans 18 amino acids. J gave up 3 bases and V 5 bases, and 16 bases lay outside the gene matches. CDR3 in DNA: TGTGCCAGTAGTCTCCAATCCCTGCGGACAGGCCACTACAATGAGCAGTTCTTC. It encodes CASSLQSLRTGHYNEQFF.

J is TRBJ2-3 and V is TRBV9; D not resolved. V was trimmed by 7 bases and J by 0 bases, leaving 12 bases between them. Germline lookup yields CDR1 SGDLS and CDR2 YYNGEE. This CDR3 comprises 14 residues. This CDR3 reads CASLVGGSTDTQYF. Here the CDR3 DNA reads TGTGCCAGCCTAGTGGGCGGTAGCACAGATACGCAGTATTTT.

This rearrangement joins TRBV11-3 to TRBJ2-5; the D gene is possibly TRBD2 (5 bases). This CDR3 is 15 amino acids long. CDR1 and CDR2 from the germline V gene are SGHNT and YENEEA. Trimming removed 1 base at V and 5 bases at J, with 14 bases between. DNA for the CDR3: TGTGCCAGCAGCTTAGGAGGTTCTAGCAGGGAGACCCAGTACTTC. Its protein product is CASSLGGSSRETQYF.

The CDR3 region is CASSWTSGTSTDTQYF. The CDR3 DNA sequence: TGTGCCAGCAGTTGGACTAGCGGAACTAGCACAGATACGCAGTATTTT. The chain is built from TRBV6-8 and TRBJ2-3; TRBD2 matches at 10 bases. V was clipped by 4 bases and J by 0 bases; unmatched bases: 4. CDR1 is MNHGY and CDR2 is SAAAGT in the germline V gene. The CDR3 covers 16 residues.

The V gene is TRBV18, the J gene TRBJ1-5; the D is unclear. This CDR3 is built from 13 residues. The V end was cut by 3 bases, the J end by 5 bases, with 8 bases between. Per the germline V gene, CDR1 is KGHSH and CDR2 is LQKENI. The CDR3 is CASSPPGYQPQHF. The DNA of the CDR3 is TGTGCCAGCTCACCCCCTGGGTATCAGCCCCAGCATTTT.

V and J are TRBV7-7 and TRBJ2-2; D possibly uses TRBD1 or TRBD2 (5 bases each). The CDR3 covers 14 residues. The V gene lost 1 base and the J gene lost 6 bases, with 9 bases spanning the gap. Germline-derived CDR1 and CDR2 are SSHAT and FNYEAQ (reference sequence). As DNA, the CDR3 is TGTGCCAGCAGCTTAGGAGGGGCCCCCGGGGAGCTGTTTTTT. This translates into CASSLGGAPGELFF.

The V gene is TRBV9, the J gene TRBJ2-7, with 9 bases aligning to TRBD1. Germline-derived CDR1 and CDR2 are SGDLS and YYNGEE. The CDR3 runs 13 residues. Unmatched junction bases numbered 8, after V lost 10 bases and J lost 3 bases. The CDR3 region has the DNA TGTGCCGGAACACGGACAGGGGTCTACGAGCAGTACTTC. This translates into CAGTRTGVYEQYF.

V and J are TRBV29-1 and TRBJ1-1; no clear D. Trimming left V 7 bases short and J 0 bases short, with 15 bases between. This CDR3 is built from 14 residues. The V gene's germline CDR1 is SQVTM and CDR2 ANQGSEA. CDR3 sequence (DNA): TGCAGCGGCTGCCAGGCGGGCCTGAACACTGAAGCTTTCTTT. It yields the protein CSGCQAGLNTEAFF.

The chain is built from TRBV6-8 and TRBJ2-1, with D uncertain. The germline CDR1 and CDR2 sequences are MNHGY and SAAAGT. V shed 7 bases and J shed 0 bases, with 7 bases lying between them. The CDR3 spans 13 residues. CDR3 nucleotide sequence: TGTGCCAGCACCGGTAGCTCCTACAATGAGCAGTTCTTC. Translation: CASTGSSYNEQFF.

The CDR3 sequence is CATSREKGRFYGYTF. The CDR3 nucleotides are TGTGCCACCAGCAGAGAAAAAGGACGGTTCTATGGCTACACCTTC. The V gene is TRBV15, the J gene TRBJ1-2; D gene ambiguous. From germline, CDR1 is LNHNV and CDR2 YYDKDF (reference sequence). This CDR3 contains 15 residues. Trimming removed 0 bases from V and 4 bases from J, with 12 bases in between.